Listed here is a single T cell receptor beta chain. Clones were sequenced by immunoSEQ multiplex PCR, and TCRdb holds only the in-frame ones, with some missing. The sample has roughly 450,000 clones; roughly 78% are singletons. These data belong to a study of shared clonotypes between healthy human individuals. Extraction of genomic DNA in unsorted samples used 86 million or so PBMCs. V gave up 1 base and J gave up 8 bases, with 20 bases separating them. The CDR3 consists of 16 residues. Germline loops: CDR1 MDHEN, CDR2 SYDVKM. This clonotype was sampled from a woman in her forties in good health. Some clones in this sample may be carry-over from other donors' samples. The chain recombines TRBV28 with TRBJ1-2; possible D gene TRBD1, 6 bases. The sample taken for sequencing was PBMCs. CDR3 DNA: TGTGCCAGCAGTTTATCCCTCACAGGGTCTACTAACGGCTACACCTTC. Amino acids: CASSLSLTGSTNGYTF.